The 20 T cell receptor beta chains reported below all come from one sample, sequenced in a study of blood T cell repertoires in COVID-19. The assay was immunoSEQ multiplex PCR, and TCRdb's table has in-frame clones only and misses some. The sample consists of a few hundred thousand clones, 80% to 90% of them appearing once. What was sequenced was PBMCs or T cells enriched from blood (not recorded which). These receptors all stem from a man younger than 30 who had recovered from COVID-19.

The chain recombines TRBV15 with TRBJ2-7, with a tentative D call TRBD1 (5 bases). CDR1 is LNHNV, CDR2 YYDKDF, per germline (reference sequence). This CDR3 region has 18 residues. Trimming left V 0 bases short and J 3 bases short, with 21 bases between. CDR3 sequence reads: CATSRDLGFQDSDYEQYF. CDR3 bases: TGTGCCACCAGCAGAGATCTAGGTTTCCAAGACAGCGACTACGAGCAGTACTTC.

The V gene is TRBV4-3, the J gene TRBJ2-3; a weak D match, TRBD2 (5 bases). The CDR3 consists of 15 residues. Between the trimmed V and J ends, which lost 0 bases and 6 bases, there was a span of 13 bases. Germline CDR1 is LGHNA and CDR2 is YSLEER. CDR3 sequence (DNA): TGCGCCAGCAGCCAAGAGGCTAGCTCGTCTGATACGCAGTATTTT. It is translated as CASSQEASSSDTQYF.

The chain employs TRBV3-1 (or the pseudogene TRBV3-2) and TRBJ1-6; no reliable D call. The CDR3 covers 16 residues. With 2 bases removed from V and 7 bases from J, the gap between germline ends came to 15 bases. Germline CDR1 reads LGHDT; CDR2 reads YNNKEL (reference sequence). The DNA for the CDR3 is TGTGCCAGCAGCCAAATGTGGGCGGGCATCAATTCACCCCTCCACTTT. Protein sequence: CASSQMWAGINSPLHF.

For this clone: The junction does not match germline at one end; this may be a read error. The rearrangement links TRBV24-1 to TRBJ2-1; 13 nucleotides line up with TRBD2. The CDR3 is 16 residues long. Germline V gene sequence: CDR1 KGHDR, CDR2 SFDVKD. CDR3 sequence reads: CATSDLRTSGRAIVLF. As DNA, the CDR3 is TGTGCCACCAGTGATTTGCGGACTAGCGGGAGAGCAATAGTTCTCTTC.

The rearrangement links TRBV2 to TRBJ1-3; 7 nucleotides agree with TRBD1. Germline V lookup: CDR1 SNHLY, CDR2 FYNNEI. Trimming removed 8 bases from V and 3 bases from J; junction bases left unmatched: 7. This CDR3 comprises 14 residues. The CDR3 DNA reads TGTGCCAGCGGGGGGACAGCCTATGGAAACACCATATATTTT. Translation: CASGGTAYGNTIYF. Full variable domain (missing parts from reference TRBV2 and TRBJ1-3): EPEVTQTPSHQVTQMGQEVILRCVPISNHLYFYWYRQILGQKVEFLVSFYNNEISEKSEIFDDQFSVERPDGSNFTLKIRSTKLEDSAMYFCASGGTAYGNTIYFGEGSWLTVV.

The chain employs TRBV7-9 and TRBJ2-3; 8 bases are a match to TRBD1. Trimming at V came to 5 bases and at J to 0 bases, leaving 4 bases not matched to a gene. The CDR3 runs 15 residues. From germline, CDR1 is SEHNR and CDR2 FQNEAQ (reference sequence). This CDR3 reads CASSPRDRSTDTQYF. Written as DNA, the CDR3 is TGTGCCAGCAGCCCTAGGGACAGGAGCACAGATACGCAGTATTTT. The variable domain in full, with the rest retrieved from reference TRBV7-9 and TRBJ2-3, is DTGVSQNPRHKITKRGQNVTFRCDPISEHNRLYWYRQTLGQGPEFLTYFQNEAQLEKSRLLSDRFSAERPKGSFSTLEIQRTEQGDSAMYLCASSPRDRSTDTQYFGPGTRLTVL.

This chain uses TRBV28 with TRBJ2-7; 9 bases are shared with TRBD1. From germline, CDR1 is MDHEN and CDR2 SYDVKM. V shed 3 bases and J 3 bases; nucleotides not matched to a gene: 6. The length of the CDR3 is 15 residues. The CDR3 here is CASSLGTGSFYEQYF. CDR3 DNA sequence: TGTGCCAGCAGTTTGGGGACAGGGTCCTTCTACGAGCAGTACTTC.

The CDR3 region is CASSNRGGADTEAFF. DNA for the CDR3: TGTGCCAGCAGTAATCGAGGGGGCGCGGATACTGAAGCTTTCTTT. This sequence joins TRBV7-3 and TRBJ1-1; 7 nucleotides agree with TRBD1. V lost 6 bases and J lost 5; bases outside the gene matches: 12. The germline gives CDR1 SGHTA, CDR2 FQGTGA. The CDR3 loop spans 15 amino acids.

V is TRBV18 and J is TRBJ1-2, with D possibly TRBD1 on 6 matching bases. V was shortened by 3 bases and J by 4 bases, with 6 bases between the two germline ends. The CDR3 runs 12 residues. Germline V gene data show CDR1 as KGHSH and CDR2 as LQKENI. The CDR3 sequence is CASSPTGYGYTF. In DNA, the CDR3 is TGTGCCAGCTCACCGACAGGCTATGGCTACACCTTC.

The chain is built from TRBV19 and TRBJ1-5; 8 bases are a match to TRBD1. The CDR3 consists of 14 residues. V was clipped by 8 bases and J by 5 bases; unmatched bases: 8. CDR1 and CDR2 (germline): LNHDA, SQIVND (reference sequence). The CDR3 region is CASRWDRKDQPQHF. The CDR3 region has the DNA TGTGCCAGTCGGTGGGACAGGAAGGATCAGCCCCAGCATTTT.

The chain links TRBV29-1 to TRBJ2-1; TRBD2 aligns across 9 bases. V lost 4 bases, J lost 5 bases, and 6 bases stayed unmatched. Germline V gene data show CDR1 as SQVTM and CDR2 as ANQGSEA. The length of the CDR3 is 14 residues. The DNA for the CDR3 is TGCAGCGTTGTCACCGGGACTAGCCACAATGAGCAGTTCTTC. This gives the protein CSVVTGTSHNEQFF.

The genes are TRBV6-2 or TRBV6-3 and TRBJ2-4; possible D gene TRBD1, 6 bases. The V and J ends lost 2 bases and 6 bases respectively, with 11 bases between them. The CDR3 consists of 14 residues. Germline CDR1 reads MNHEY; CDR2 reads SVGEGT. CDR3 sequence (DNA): TGTGCCAGCAGTTACAACAGGGTGAGAAACATTCAGTACTTC. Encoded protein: CASSYNRVRNIQYF.

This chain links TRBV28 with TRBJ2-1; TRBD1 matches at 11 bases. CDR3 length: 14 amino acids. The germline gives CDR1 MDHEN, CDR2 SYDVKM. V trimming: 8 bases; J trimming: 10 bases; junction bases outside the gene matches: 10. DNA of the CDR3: TGTGCCAGCTCCGGGACAGGGGGAGTATTCGAGCAGTTCTTC. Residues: CASSGTGGVFEQFF.

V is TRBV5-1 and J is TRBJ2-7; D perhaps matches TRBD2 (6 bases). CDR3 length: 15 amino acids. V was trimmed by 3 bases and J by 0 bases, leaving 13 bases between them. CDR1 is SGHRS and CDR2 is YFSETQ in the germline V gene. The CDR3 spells CASSYGGTDSYEQYF. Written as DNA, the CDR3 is TGCGCCAGCAGCTATGGGGGGACGGACTCCTACGAGCAGTACTTC.

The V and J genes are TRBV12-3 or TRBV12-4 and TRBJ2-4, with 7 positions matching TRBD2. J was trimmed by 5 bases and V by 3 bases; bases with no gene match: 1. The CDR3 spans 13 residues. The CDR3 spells CASSFLAENIQYF. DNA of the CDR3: TGTGCCAGCAGTTTCCTAGCGGAAAACATTCAGTACTTC.

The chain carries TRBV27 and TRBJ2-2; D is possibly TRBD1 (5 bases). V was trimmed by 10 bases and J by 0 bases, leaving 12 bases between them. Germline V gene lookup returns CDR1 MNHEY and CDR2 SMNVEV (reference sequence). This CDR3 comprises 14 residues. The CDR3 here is CATRQLANTGELFF. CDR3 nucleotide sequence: TGTGCCACCAGACAGCTCGCGAACACCGGGGAGCTGTTTTTT.

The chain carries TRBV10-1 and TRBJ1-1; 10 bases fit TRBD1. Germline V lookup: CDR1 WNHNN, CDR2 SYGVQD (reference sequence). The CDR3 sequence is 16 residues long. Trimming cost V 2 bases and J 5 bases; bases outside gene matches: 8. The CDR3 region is CASSESRGQGRTEAFF. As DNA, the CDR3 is TGCGCCAGCAGTGAGAGCCGGGGACAGGGGAGGACTGAAGCTTTCTTT.

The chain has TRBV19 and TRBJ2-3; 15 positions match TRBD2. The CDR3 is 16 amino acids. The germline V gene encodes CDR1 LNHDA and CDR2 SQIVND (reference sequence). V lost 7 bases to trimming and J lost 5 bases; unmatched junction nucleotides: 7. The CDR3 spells CASTRTSGGALDTQYF. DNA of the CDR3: TGTGCCAGTACCCGGACTAGCGGGGGGGCGTTAGATACGCAGTATTTT.

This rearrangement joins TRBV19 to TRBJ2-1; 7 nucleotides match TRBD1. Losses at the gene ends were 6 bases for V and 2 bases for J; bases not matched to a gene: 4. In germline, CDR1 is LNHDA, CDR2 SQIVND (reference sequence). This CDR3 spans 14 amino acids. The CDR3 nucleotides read TGTGCCAGTAGGGGGGACAGTACCTACAATGAGCAGTTCTTC. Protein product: CASRGDSTYNEQFF. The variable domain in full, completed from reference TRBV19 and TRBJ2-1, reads DGGITQSPKYLFRKEGQNVTLSCEQNLNHDAMYWYRQDPGQGLRLIYYSQIVNDFQKGDIAEGYSVSREKKESFPLTVTSAQKNPTAFYLCASRGDSTYNEQFFGPGTRLTVL.

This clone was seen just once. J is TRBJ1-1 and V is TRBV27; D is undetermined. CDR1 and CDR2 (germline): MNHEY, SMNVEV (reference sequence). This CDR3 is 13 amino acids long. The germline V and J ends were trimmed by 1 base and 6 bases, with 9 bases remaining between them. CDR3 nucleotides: TGTGCCAGCAGTTTATTGGCTGGAGCTGAAGCTTTCTTT. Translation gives CASSLLAGAEAFF.